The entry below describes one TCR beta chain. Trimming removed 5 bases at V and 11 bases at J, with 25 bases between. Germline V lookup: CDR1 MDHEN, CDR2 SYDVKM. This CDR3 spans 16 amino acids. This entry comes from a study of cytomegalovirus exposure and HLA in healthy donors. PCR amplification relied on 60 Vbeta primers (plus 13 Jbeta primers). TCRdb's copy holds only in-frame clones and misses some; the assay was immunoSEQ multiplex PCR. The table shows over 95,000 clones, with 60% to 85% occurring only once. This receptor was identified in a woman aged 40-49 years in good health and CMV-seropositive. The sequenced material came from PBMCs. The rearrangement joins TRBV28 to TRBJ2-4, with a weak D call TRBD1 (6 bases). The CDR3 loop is CASSPKGMWGHVVQYF. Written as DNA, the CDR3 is TGTGCCAGCAGTCCGAAGGGGATGTGGGGGCATGTCGTTCAGTACTTC.